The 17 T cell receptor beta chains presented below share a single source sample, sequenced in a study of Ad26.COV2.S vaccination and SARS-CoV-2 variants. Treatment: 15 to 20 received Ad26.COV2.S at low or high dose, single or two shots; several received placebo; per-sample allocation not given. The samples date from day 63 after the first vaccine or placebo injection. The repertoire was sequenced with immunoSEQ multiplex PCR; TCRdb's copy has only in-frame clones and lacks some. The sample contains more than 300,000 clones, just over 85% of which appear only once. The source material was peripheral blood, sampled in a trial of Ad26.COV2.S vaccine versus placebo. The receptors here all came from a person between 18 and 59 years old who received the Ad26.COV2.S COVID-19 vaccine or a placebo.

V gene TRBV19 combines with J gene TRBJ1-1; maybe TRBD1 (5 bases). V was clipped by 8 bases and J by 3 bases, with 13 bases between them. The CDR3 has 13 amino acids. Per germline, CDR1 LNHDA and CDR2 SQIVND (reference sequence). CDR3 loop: CASSVKGDTEAFF. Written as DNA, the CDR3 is TGTGCCAGTTCAGTAAAAGGGGACACTGAAGCTTTCTTT.

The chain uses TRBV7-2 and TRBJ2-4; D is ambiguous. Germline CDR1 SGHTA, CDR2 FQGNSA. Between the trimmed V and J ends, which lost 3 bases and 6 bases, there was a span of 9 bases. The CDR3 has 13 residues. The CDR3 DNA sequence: TGTGCCAGCAGCTTGGAATTCGGAAACATTCAGTACTTC. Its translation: CASSLEFGNIQYF.

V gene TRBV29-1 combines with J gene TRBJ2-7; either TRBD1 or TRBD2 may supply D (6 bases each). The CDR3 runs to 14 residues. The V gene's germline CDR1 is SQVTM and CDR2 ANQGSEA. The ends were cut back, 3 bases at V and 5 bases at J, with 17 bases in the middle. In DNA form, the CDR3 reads TGCAGCGTTGAGGTTGGTCAGGGGAGGCACGAGCAGTACTTC. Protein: CSVEVGQGRHEQYF.

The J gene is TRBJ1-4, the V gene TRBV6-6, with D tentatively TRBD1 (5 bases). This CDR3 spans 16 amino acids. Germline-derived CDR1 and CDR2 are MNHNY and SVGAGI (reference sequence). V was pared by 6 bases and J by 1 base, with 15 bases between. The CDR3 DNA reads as TGTGCCAGCAGGGGAGCGGGCGGGGGAACTAATGAAAAACTGTTTTTT. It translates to CASRGAGGGTNEKLFF.

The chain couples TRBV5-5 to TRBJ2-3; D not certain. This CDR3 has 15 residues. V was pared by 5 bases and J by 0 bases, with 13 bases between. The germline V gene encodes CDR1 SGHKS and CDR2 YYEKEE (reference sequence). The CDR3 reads CASRPYTESTDTQYF. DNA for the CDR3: TGTGCCAGCAGACCCTACACGGAGAGCACAGATACGCAGTATTTT. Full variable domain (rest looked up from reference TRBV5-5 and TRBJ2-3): DAGVTQSPTHLIKTRGQQVTLRCSPISGHKSVSWYQQVLGQGPQFIFQYYEKEERGRGNFPDRFSARQFPNYSSELNVNALLLGDSALYLCASRPYTESTDTQYFGPGTRLTVL.

CDR3 loop: CASSPENTGELFF. CDR3 nucleotide sequence: TGCGCCAGCAGCCCTGAAAACACCGGGGAGCTGTTTTTT. This chain connects TRBV5-1 to TRBJ2-2; no definite D call. V lost 4 bases to trimming and J lost 2 bases, with 6 bases between them. The V gene's germline CDR1 is SGHRS and CDR2 YFSETQ. The CDR3 is 13 amino acids.

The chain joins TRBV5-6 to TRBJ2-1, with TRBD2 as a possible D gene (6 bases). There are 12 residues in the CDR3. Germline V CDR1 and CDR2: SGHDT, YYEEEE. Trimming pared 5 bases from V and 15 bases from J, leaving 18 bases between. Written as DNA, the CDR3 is TGTGCCAGCAGTACCCTGGGGGGAGTACGGTTCTTC. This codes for CASSTLGGVRFF.

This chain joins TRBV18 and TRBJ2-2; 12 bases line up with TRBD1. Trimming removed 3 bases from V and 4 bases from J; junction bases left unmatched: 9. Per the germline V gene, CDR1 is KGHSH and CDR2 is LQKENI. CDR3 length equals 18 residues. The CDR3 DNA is TGTGCCAGCTCACCCCGGGACAGGGGGCAGAGGAGCACCGGGGAGCTGTTTTTT. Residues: CASSPRDRGQRSTGELFF. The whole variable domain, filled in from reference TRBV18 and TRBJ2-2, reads NAGVMQNPRHLVRRRGQEARLRCSPMKGHSHVYWYRQLPEEGLKFMVYLQKENIIDESGMPKERFSAEFPKEGPSILRIQQVVRGDSAAYFCASSPRDRGQRSTGELFFGEGSRLTVL.

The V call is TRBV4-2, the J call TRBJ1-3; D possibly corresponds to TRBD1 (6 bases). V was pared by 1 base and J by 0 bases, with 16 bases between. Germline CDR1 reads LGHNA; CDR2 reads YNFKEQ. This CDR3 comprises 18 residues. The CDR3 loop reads CASSQVYSRGNSGNTIYF. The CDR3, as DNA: TGTGCCAGCAGCCAAGTATACAGCAGGGGCAACTCTGGAAACACCATATATTTT.

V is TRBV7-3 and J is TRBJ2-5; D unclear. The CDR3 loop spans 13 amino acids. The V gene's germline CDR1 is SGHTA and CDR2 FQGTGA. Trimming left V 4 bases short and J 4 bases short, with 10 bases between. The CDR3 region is CASSSVGGETQYF. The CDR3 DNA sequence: TGTGCCAGCAGCTCCGTGGGTGGAGAGACCCAGTACTTC. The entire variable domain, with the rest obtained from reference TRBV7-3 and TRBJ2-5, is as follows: GAGVSQTPSNKVTEKGKYVELRCDPISGHTALYWYRQSLGQGPEFLIYFQGTGAADDSGLPNDRFFAVRPEGSVSTLKIQRTERGDSAVYLCASSSVGGETQYFGPGTRLLVL.

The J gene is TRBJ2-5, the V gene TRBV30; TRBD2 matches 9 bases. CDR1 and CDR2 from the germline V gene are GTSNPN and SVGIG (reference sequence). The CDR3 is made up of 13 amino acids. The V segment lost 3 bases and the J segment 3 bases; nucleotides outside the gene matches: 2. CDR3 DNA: TGTGCCTGGAGCAGCGGGGGGAAAGAGACCCAGTACTTC. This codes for CAWSSGGKETQYF.

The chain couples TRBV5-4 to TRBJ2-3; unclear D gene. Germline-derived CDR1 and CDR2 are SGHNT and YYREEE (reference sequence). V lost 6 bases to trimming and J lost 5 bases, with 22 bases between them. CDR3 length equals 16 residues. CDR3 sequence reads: CASTEERNIPIDTQYF. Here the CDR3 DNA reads TGTGCCAGCACCGAGGAGAGGAATATACCGATAGATACGCAGTATTTT.

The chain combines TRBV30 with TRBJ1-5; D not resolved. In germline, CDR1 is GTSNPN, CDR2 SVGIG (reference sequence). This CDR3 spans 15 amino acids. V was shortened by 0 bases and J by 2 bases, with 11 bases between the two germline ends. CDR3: CAWSVLGQGNQPQHF. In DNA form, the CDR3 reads TGTGCCTGGAGTGTACTAGGGCAGGGCAATCAGCCCCAGCATTTT.

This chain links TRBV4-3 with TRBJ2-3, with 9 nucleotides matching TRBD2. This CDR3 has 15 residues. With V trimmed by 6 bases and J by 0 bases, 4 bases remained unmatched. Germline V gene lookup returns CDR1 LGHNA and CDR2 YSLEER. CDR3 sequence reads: CASRERGDSTDTQYF. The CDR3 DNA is TGCGCCAGCAGGGAGCGGGGGGACAGCACAGATACGCAGTATTTT.

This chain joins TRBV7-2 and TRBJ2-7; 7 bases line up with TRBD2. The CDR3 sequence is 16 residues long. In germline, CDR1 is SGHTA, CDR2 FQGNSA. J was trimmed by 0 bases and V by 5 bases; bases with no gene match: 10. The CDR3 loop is CASSLSAGPSSYEQYF. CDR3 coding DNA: TGTGCCAGCAGCCTATCAGCGGGGCCGAGCTCCTACGAGCAGTACTTC.

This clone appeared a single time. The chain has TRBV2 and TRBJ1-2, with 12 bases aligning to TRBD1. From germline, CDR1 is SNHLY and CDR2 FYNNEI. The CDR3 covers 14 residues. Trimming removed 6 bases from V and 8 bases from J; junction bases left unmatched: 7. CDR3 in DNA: TGTGCCAGCAGCCGGGACAGGGGGCTAGAAGGCTACACCTTC. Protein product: CASSRDRGLEGYTF.

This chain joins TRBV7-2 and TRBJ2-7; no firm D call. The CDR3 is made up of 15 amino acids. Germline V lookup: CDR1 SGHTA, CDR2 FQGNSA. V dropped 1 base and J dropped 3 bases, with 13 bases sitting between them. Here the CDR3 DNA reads TGTGCCAGCAGCTTAGGTGGTGCGCCTTACTACGAGCAGTACTTC. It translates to CASSLGGAPYYEQYF.